This TCR beta chain appears in the sequencing data of a study of control samples from healthy donors and cancer patients. Libraries were prepared by immunoSEQ multiplex PCR; TCRdb keeps only in-frame clonotypes and omits some of them. Of 350,000 to 450,000 clones in the sample, 90% are singletons; the top ten hold around 6.4%. This CDR3 is 16 amino acids long. Germline CDR1 LNHDA, CDR2 SQIVND (reference sequence). The V gene end was trimmed by 5 bases and the J gene end by 1 base; junction bases not matched to a gene: 4. This clone showed up just once. The specimen was PBMCs. This chain links TRBV19 with TRBJ2-6; 8 bases agree with TRBD1. This receptor was identified in a man aged 35 to 55 with head and neck cancer. The CDR3: CASSENRGSGANVLTF. The CDR3, as DNA: TGTGCCAGTAGTGAAAACAGGGGGTCTGGGGCCAACGTCCTGACTTTC.